The 24 T cell receptor beta chains reported below all come from one sample, sequenced in a study of shared clonotypes between healthy human individuals. Produced via immunoSEQ multiplex PCR; TCRdb's table is partial and in-frame only. The sample contains about 680,000 clones, around 90% of which appear only once. CD45RO-negative, CCR7-positively selected cells formed the naive CD8 fraction, excluding terminally differentiated effector memory CD45RA+ cells. The sample consisted of naive CD8+ T cells sorted from blood. Source of these receptors: a man younger than 45 in good health.

V is TRBV19 and J is TRBJ2-7; 11 bases fit TRBD2. The CDR3 is 14 amino acids. With V trimmed by 4 bases and J by 2 bases, 1 base remained unmatched. CDR1 and CDR2 from the germline V gene are LNHDA and SQIVND (reference sequence). CDR3 nucleotides: TGTGCCAGTAGTAAACTAGCGGGAGCCTACGAGCAGTACTTC. Its protein is CASSKLAGAYEQYF.

V gene TRBV5-1 combines with J gene TRBJ1-5, with D maybe TRBD1 (6 bases). This CDR3 has 15 amino acids. Germline CDR1 SGHRS, CDR2 YFSETQ. The V end lost 0 bases, the J end lost 1 base, and 8 bases lay between the germline ends. The CDR3 sequence is CASSLEGGSNQPQHF. CDR3 nucleotide sequence: TGCGCCAGCAGCTTGGAAGGGGGAAGCAATCAGCCCCAGCATTTT.

V gene TRBV25-1 combines with J gene TRBJ2-3; 13 bases match TRBD2. CDR3 length: 16 amino acids. The junction had 11 bases not matched to a gene; V was cut back by 8 bases and J by 6 bases. Per germline, CDR1 MGHDK and CDR2 SYGVNS. CDR3 sequence reads: CASGRTSGSPADTQYF. The CDR3, as DNA: TGTGCCAGCGGCCGGACTAGCGGGAGTCCCGCGGATACGCAGTATTTT.

About this clone itself: One end of the junction does not line up with germline, which may come from a read error. The CDR3 DNA reads TGTGCCAGCAGCTTATCAGAGAGCGACCCCACCTTT. Amino acids: CASSLSESDPTF. This chain uses TRBV7-9 with TRBJ1-1; D ambiguous. The germline V gene encodes CDR1 SEHNR and CDR2 FQNEAQ (reference sequence). The CDR3 spans 12 residues. Full variable domain (missing parts from reference TRBV7-9 and TRBJ1-1): DTGVSQNPRHKITKRGQNVTFRCDPISEHNRLYWYRQTLGQGPEFLTYFQNEAQLEKSRLLSDRFSAERPKGSFSTLEIQRTEQGDSAMYLCASSLSESDPTFGQGTRLTVV.

This rearrangement joins TRBV29-1 to TRBJ1-2, with D uncertain. The CDR3 runs to 15 residues. V was shortened by 7 bases and J by 6 bases, with 24 bases between the two germline ends. Germline V gene data show CDR1 as SQVTM and CDR2 as ANQGSEA. This CDR3 reads CSASEIQPLPNGYTF. CDR3 in DNA: TGCAGCGCATCAGAAATACAACCTCTGCCGAATGGCTACACCTTC.

The V call is TRBV5-4, the J call TRBJ2-7, with D perhaps TRBD1 or TRBD2 (5 bases each). CDR3 length: 18 amino acids. Germline assignment: CDR1 SGHNT and CDR2 YYREEE (reference sequence). Trimming pared 0 bases from V and 1 base from J, leaving 20 bases between. The CDR3 loop reads CASSLEVGFGTVSYEQYF. For the CDR3, the DNA is TGTGCCAGCAGCTTGGAGGTGGGATTTGGGACCGTTTCCTACGAGCAGTACTTC.

The V call is TRBV4-3, the J call TRBJ2-7; perhaps D is TRBD1 or TRBD2 (6 bases each). This CDR3 is built from 16 residues. V was trimmed by 4 bases and J by 3 bases, leaving 19 bases between them. Germline CDR1 reads LGHNA; CDR2 reads YSLEER. Here the CDR3 DNA reads TGCGCCAGCAGCCCCTCGAGGAACGGGGGCGGCTACGAGCAGTACTTC. Translation: CASSPSRNGGGYEQYF.

The CDR3 sequence is CASSYVGEEAFF. CDR3 nucleotides: TGTGCCAGCAGTTACGTGGGGGAAGAAGCTTTCTTT. V gene TRBV6-5 combines with J gene TRBJ1-1; tentatively, D is TRBD1 (5 bases). The V end was cut by 2 bases, the J end by 8 bases, with 9 bases between. Germline CDR1 is MNHEY and CDR2 is SVGAGI. The CDR3 loop spans 12 amino acids.

The rearrangement links TRBV6-4 to TRBJ2-3, with 9 bases aligning to TRBD1. V was pared by 6 bases and J by 1 base, with 5 bases of the junction left unmatched. The CDR3 loop spans 15 amino acids. The germline V gene has CDR1 MRHNA and CDR2 SNTAGT. CDR3 protein: CASSRDRAGTDTQYF. CDR3 DNA: TGTGCCAGCAGCCGGGACAGGGCGGGCACAGATACGCAGTATTTT.

The chain uses TRBV4-3 and TRBJ1-2; 8 positions match TRBD1. The CDR3 is 18 residues long. Looked up from germline, CDR1 is LGHNA and CDR2 is YSLEER. J gave up 5 bases and V 0 bases, and 14 bases lay outside the gene matches. CDR3 region: CASSQEGSGGLIPYGYTF. The DNA of the CDR3 is TGCGCCAGCAGCCAAGAGGGTTCAGGGGGCTTAATCCCTTATGGCTACACCTTC.

This clone was picked up one time. J is TRBJ2-7 and V is TRBV4-3, with TRBD2 matching over 9 bases. After removal of 3 bases from V and 3 bases from J, the junction contained 12 bases not matched to a gene. Germline loops: CDR1 LGHNA, CDR2 YSLEER. The CDR3 has 17 amino acids. The CDR3: CASSQEGLAGVRYEQYF. CDR3 coding DNA: TGCGCCAGCAGCCAGGAGGGATTAGCGGGAGTTCGCTACGAGCAGTACTTC.

The genes are TRBV2 and TRBJ1-1; D remains ambiguous. The germline gives CDR1 SNHLY, CDR2 FYNNEI. The CDR3 has 11 residues. Trimming removed 5 bases at V and 5 bases at J, with 6 bases between. The chain's CDR3 is CASSPVTEAFF. The CDR3 DNA reads as TGTGCCAGCAGTCCTGTTACTGAAGCTTTCTTT. The whole variable domain, filled in from reference TRBV2 and TRBJ1-1, reads EPEVTQTPSHQVTQMGQEVILRCVPISNHLYFYWYRQILGQKVEFLVSFYNNEISEKSEIFDDQFSVERPDGSNFTLKIRSTKLEDSAMYFCASSPVTEAFFGQGTRLTVV.

The chain joins TRBV27 to TRBJ1-4; D uncertain. From germline, CDR1 is MNHEY and CDR2 SMNVEV (reference sequence). V lost 6 bases, J lost 0 bases, and 11 bases lay in between. The CDR3 has 15 amino acids. CDR3 amino acids: CASSLIWTTNEKLFF. The CDR3 coding sequence is TGTGCCAGCAGCCTAATATGGACAACTAATGAAAAACTGTTTTTT.

Note on this clone: At the DNA level, this CDR3 is encoded by other sequences in the same sample as well. The V gene is TRBV27, the J gene TRBJ2-1, with TRBD2 matching 13 bases. J gave up 7 bases and V 6 bases, and 3 bases lay outside the gene matches. The CDR3 is 14 residues long. The V gene's germline CDR1 is MNHEY and CDR2 SMNVEV (reference sequence). The CDR3 sequence: CASSQLAGGNEQFF. CDR3 in DNA: TGTGCCAGCAGCCAACTAGCGGGAGGGAATGAGCAGTTCTTC.

The genes are TRBV11-2 and TRBJ2-1, with no clear D. The germline CDR1 and CDR2 sequences are SGHAT and FQNNGV. Trimming took 2 bases from V and 6 from J, leaving 5 bases between them. This CDR3 is built from 12 residues. The DNA for the CDR3 is TGTGCCAGCAGCTTAATCCGCAATGAGCAGTTCTTC. Translated: CASSLIRNEQFF.

Points on this clone: In the same sample, other DNA sequences code for this CDR3. The gene calls are TRBV7-9 and TRBJ2-7; D gene unclear. The V end was cut by 5 bases, the J end by 4 bases, with 6 bases between. Per germline, CDR1 SEHNR and CDR2 FQNEAQ (reference sequence). CDR3 length equals 11 residues. The CDR3 here is CASSPAYEQYF. CDR3 nucleotides: TGTGCCAGCAGCCCTGCTTACGAGCAGTACTTC. The whole variable domain, remainder taken from reference TRBV7-9 and TRBJ2-7, is DTGVSQNPRHKITKRGQNVTFRCDPISEHNRLYWYRQTLGQGPEFLTYFQNEAQLEKSRLLSDRFSAERPKGSFSTLEIQRTEQGDSAMYLCASSPAYEQYFGPGTRLTVT.

V usage is TRBV7-9 and J usage is TRBJ2-5; tentative D call: TRBD2 (6 bases). Judging by the DNA end, TRBJ2-7 fits better; the J call may be wrong. The CDR3 runs to 18 residues. Looked up from germline, CDR1 is SEHNR and CDR2 is FQNEAQ (reference sequence). The CDR3 is CALGGWTKASTDSYEQYF. Here the CDR3 DNA reads TGTGCCTTAGGAGGGTGGACTAAAGCGTCCACCGACTCCTACGAGCAGTACTTC.

The chain carries TRBV7-7 and TRBJ2-2; D ambiguous. The CDR3 consists of 15 residues. Germline CDR1 SSHAT, CDR2 FNYEAQ (reference sequence). V dropped 8 bases and J dropped 0 bases, with 13 bases sitting between them. The CDR3 loop reads CASRGMDPNTGELFF. In DNA form, the CDR3 reads TGTGCCAGCCGTGGAATGGATCCGAACACCGGGGAGCTGTTTTTT. The whole variable domain, filled in from reference TRBV7-7 and TRBJ2-2, reads GAGVSQSPRYKVTKRGQDVTLRCDPISSHATLYWYQQALGQGPEFLTYFNYEAQPDKSGLPSDRFSAERPEGSISTLTIQRTEQRDSAMYRCASRGMDPNTGELFFGEGSRLTVL.

CDR3 sequence reads: CASSFWPGGTDTQYF. The DNA for the CDR3 is TGTGCCAGCAGTTTCTGGCCAGGGGGCACAGATACGCAGTATTTT. The chain couples TRBV27 to TRBJ2-3, with D possibly TRBD1 on 6 matching bases. Germline lookup yields CDR1 MNHEY and CDR2 SMNVEV (reference sequence). V shed 3 bases and J shed 1 base, with 11 bases lying between them. The CDR3 is 15 amino acids.

This chain uses TRBV19 with TRBJ1-1; 7 bases fit TRBD1. The CDR3 sequence is 16 residues long. The germline V gene encodes CDR1 LNHDA and CDR2 SQIVND (reference sequence). Trimming cost V 3 bases and J 0 bases; bases outside gene matches: 7. CDR3 DNA sequence: TGTGCCAGTAGTATCTTGGCGACAGGGATGAACACTGAAGCTTTCTTT. Protein product: CASSILATGMNTEAFF.

The chain has TRBV19 and TRBJ2-1, with D perhaps TRBD2 (5 bases). This CDR3 has 14 amino acids. Germline V lookup: CDR1 LNHDA, CDR2 SQIVND (reference sequence). V was trimmed by 3 bases and J by 4 bases, leaving 10 bases between them. CDR3 protein: CASSIVEGYNEQFF. The CDR3, as DNA: TGTGCCAGTAGTATTGTAGAGGGATACAATGAGCAGTTCTTC.

This clone was found once. The rearrangement links TRBV2 to TRBJ2-7, with 7 bases that match TRBD1. The CDR3 has 16 amino acids. Germline loops: CDR1 SNHLY, CDR2 FYNNEI. V lost 6 bases, J lost 1 base, and 12 bases stayed unmatched. The CDR3 region is CASSHDRVLNSYEQYF. The CDR3, as DNA: TGTGCCAGCAGCCATGACAGGGTTCTAAATTCCTACGAGCAGTACTTC. The full variable domain, in which reference TRBV2 and TRBJ2-7 provide the parts outside the CDR3, is EPEVTQTPSHQVTQMGQEVILRCVPISNHLYFYWYRQILGQKVEFLVSFYNNEISEKSEIFDDQFSVERPDGSNFTLKIRSTKLEDSAMYFCASSHDRVLNSYEQYFGPGTRLTVT.

The rearrangement links TRBV5-1 to TRBJ1-1, with D hard to call. Germline V gives CDR1 SGHRS, CDR2 YFSETQ. This CDR3 has 14 residues. V was shortened by 0 bases and J by 1 base, with 7 bases between the two germline ends. Here the CDR3 DNA reads TGCGCCAGCAGCTTGGCTAGCGCGAACACTGAAGCTTTCTTT. Amino acid sequence: CASSLASANTEAFF.

The chain couples TRBV4-1 to TRBJ2-7; 11 bases map to TRBD2. The length of the CDR3 is 18 residues. In germline, CDR1 is MGHRA, CDR2 YSYEKL. The ends lost 3 bases at V and 5 bases at J; junction bases unmatched: 15. The CDR3 protein is CASSHLLAGETSRHEQYF. Here the CDR3 DNA reads TGCGCCAGCAGCCATCTACTAGCGGGAGAAACCAGTCGTCACGAGCAGTACTTC.